Listed below are T cell receptor beta chains from one sample, sequenced in a study of Ad26.COV2.S vaccination and SARS-CoV-2 variants. TCRdb's copy holds only in-frame clones and misses some; the assay was immunoSEQ multiplex PCR. The table records 350,000 to 500,000 clones, roughly nine tenths of them present only once. Sample: peripheral blood, taken in a trial of Ad26.COV2.S vaccine versus placebo. These TCRs come from a person aged 18-60 years who received the Ad26.COV2.S COVID-19 vaccine or a placebo. The CDR3 runs from the conserved cysteine through the conserved F or W. The D gene is left open where the match is weak. The size field is filled for only some rows; it gives once, few, many or a size class.

V gene: TRBV7-2; J gene: TRBJ2-1; clone size: .; D gene: .; CDR3 protein: CASSSNYRESLF; CDR3 DNA: TGTGCCAGCAGCTCAAATTACAGGGAATCTCTCTTC
V gene: TRBV19; J gene: TRBJ1-5; clone size: .; D gene: TRBD1; CDR3 protein: CASSILSGTGNQPQHF; CDR3 DNA: TGTGCCAGTAGTATCCTCTCCGGGACAGGTAATCAGCCCCAGCATTTT
V gene: TRBV15; J gene: TRBJ1-2; clone size: .; D gene: .; CDR3 protein: CATSRATIDNQVFGYTF; CDR3 DNA: TGTGCCACCAGCAGAGCCACCATTGACAACCAGGTTTTTGGCTACACCTTC
V gene: TRBV7-9; J gene: TRBJ2-5; clone size: .; D gene: TRBD2; CDR3 protein: CASGLTSGIETQYF; CDR3 DNA: TGTGCCAGCGGGTTGACTAGCGGGATAGAGACCCAGTACTTC
V gene: TRBV10-3; J gene: TRBJ1-5; clone size: .; D gene: .; CDR3 protein: CAISGGTETQPQHF; CDR3 DNA: TGTGCCATCAGTGGAGGCACGGAAACTCAGCCCCAGCATTTT
V gene: TRBV5-4; J gene: TRBJ2-2; clone size: once; D gene: TRBD1; CDR3 protein: CASSSGTGAKNTGELFF; CDR3 DNA: TGTGCCAGCAGCTCCGGGACAGGGGCGAAGAACACCGGGGAGCTGTTTTTT
V gene: TRBV28; J gene: TRBJ2-5; clone size: .; D gene: TRBD1; CDR3 protein: CASRRQGSETQYF; CDR3 DNA: TGTGCCAGCAGACGACAGGGTAGTGAGACCCAGTACTTC
V gene: TRBV30; J gene: TRBJ1-1; clone size: .; D gene: .; CDR3 protein: CAWDEEGDTEAFF; CDR3 DNA: TGTGCCTGGGACGAGGAGGGAGACACTGAAGCTTTCTTT
V gene: TRBV6-2/TRBV6-3; J gene: TRBJ2-3; clone size: .; D gene: .; CDR3 protein: CASSYSQGSTDTQYF; CDR3 DNA: TGTGCCAGCAGTTACTCTCAGGGGAGCACAGATACGCAGTATTTT
V gene: TRBV28; J gene: TRBJ2-7; clone size: .; D gene: .; CDR3 protein: CASSLLGTTYEQYF; CDR3 DNA: TGTGCCAGCAGTTTATTAGGAACAACCTACGAGCAGTACTTC
V gene: TRBV9; J gene: TRBJ2-1; clone size: .; D gene: .; CDR3 protein: CASSVDGTSYNEQFF; CDR3 DNA: TGTGCCAGCAGCGTAGACGGGACATCGTACAATGAGCAGTTCTTC
V gene: TRBV7-2; J gene: TRBJ1-3; clone size: .; D gene: .; CDR3 protein: CASSSGTGNTIYF; CDR3 DNA: TGTGCCAGCAGCTCTGGGACTGGAAACACCATATATTTT
V gene: TRBV5-1; J gene: TRBJ1-1; clone size: .; D gene: .; CDR3 protein: CASSSMSQGNTEAFF; CDR3 DNA: TGCGCCAGCAGCTCGATGAGTCAGGGGAACACTGAAGCTTTCTTT
V gene: TRBV29-1; J gene: TRBJ2-3; clone size: .; D gene: TRBD1; CDR3 protein: CSVRDRGGDTQYF; CDR3 DNA: TGCAGCGTCCGGGACAGGGGGGGAGATACGCAGTATTTT
V gene: TRBV5-4; J gene: TRBJ1-2; clone size: .; D gene: TRBD1; CDR3 protein: CASSLGDRADYGYTF; CDR3 DNA: TGTGCCAGCAGCTTGGGGGACAGGGCGGACTATGGCTACACCTTC
V gene: TRBV5-4; J gene: TRBJ2-4; clone size: .; D gene: .; CDR3 protein: CASSALGGGGAKNIQYF; CDR3 DNA: TGTGCCAGCAGCGCCCTCGGGGGCGGGGGCGCCAAAAACATTCAGTACTTC
V gene: TRBV7-3; J gene: TRBJ2-1; clone size: .; D gene: .; CDR3 protein: CASSLAARGEQFF; CDR3 DNA: TGTGCCAGCAGCCTGGCGGCCCGCGGTGAGCAGTTCTTC
V gene: TRBV6-5; J gene: TRBJ2-2; clone size: .; D gene: .; CDR3 protein: CATSGNGELFF; CDR3 DNA: TGTGCCACCTCAGGGAACGGGGAGCTGTTTTTT
V gene: TRBV20-1; J gene: TRBJ2-1; clone size: .; D gene: .; CDR3 protein: CSATGINEQFF; CDR3 DNA: TGCAGTGCGACCGGGATCAATGAGCAGTTCTTC
V gene: TRBV7-6; J gene: TRBJ2-5; clone size: .; D gene: .; CDR3 protein: CASSLDFGGETQYF; CDR3 DNA: TGTGCCAGCAGCCTCGATTTCGGGGGTGAGACCCAGTACTTC
V gene: TRBV6-1; J gene: TRBJ1-5; clone size: few; D gene: TRBD1; CDR3 protein: CASRLGTGGQPQHF; CDR3 DNA: TGTGCCAGCAGATTGGGGACAGGGGGCCAGCCCCAGCATTTT
V gene: TRBV11-3; J gene: TRBJ2-7; clone size: .; D gene: TRBD2; CDR3 protein: CASSSGRGGGSYEQYF; CDR3 DNA: TGTGCCAGCAGCTCCGGACGGGGGGGCGGCTCCTACGAGCAGTACTTC
V gene: TRBV4-3; J gene: TRBJ1-2; clone size: .; D gene: .; CDR3 protein: CASSQGRGLLDGYTF; CDR3 DNA: TGCGCCAGCAGCCAGGGGCGGGGCCTCTTAGATGGCTACACCTTC
V gene: TRBV6-5; J gene: TRBJ1-1; clone size: .; D gene: .; CDR3 protein: CASRGAGGGTEAFF; CDR3 DNA: TGTGCCAGCAGAGGCGCTGGGGGGGGCACTGAAGCTTTCTTT
V gene: TRBV11-3; J gene: TRBJ2-5; clone size: .; D gene: TRBD2; CDR3 protein: CASSLFGGRALKGETQYF; CDR3 DNA: TGTGCCAGCAGTCTCTTCGGCGGGAGGGCCCTCAAGGGAGAGACCCAGTACTTC
V gene: TRBV5-4; J gene: TRBJ2-7; clone size: .; D gene: .; CDR3 protein: CASSLVGRPSYEQYF; CDR3 DNA: TGTGCCAGCAGCTTGGTGGGCAGGCCCTCCTACGAGCAGTACTTC
V gene: TRBV18; J gene: TRBJ2-1; clone size: .; D gene: TRBD1; CDR3 protein: CASSPRTGENEQFF; CDR3 DNA: TGTGCCAGCTCTCCACGGACAGGGGAAAATGAGCAGTTCTTC
V gene: TRBV15; J gene: TRBJ2-7; clone size: .; D gene: .; CDR3 protein: CATSRGAYEQYF; CDR3 DNA: TGTGCCACCAGCAGAGGTGCCTACGAGCAGTACTTC
V gene: TRBV11-3; J gene: TRBJ2-1; clone size: .; D gene: .; CDR3 protein: CASSRTSYNEQFF; CDR3 DNA: TGTGCCAGCAGCCGGACTTCCTACAATGAGCAGTTCTTC
V gene: TRBV24-1; J gene: TRBJ1-1; clone size: .; D gene: .; CDR3 protein: CATRSGVLAEAFF; CDR3 DNA: TGTGCCACCAGGAGTGGGGTTTTAGCTGAAGCTTTCTTT
V gene: TRBV5-6; J gene: TRBJ1-2; clone size: .; D gene: .; CDR3 protein: CASSPLGWGGSRRTF; CDR3 DNA: TGTGCCAGCAGCCCTCTAGGATGGGGGGGGTCCCGAAGGACCTTC
V gene: TRBV2; J gene: TRBJ2-1; clone size: .; D gene: .; CDR3 protein: CASSDVSPGSDEQFF; CDR3 DNA: TGTGCCAGCAGTGATGTCTCTCCAGGGTCAGATGAGCAGTTCTTC
V gene: TRBV9; J gene: TRBJ1-5; clone size: .; D gene: .; CDR3 protein: CASSVASSNQPQHF; CDR3 DNA: TGTGCCAGCAGCGTAGCTAGCAGCAATCAGCCCCAGCATTTT
V gene: TRBV18; J gene: TRBJ2-5; clone size: .; D gene: .; CDR3 protein: CASTWGEQETQYF; CDR3 DNA: TGTGCCAGCACCTGGGGGGAGCAAGAGACCCAGTACTTC
V gene: TRBV2; J gene: TRBJ1-6; clone size: .; D gene: TRBD1; CDR3 protein: CASSGSQGVVGSPLHF; CDR3 DNA: TGTGCCAGCAGTGGGTCGCAGGGGGTCGTAGGGTCACCCCTCCACTTT
V gene: TRBV7-2; J gene: TRBJ1-2; clone size: .; D gene: .; CDR3 protein: CASSLAGLTNGYTF; CDR3 DNA: TGTGCCAGCAGCTTAGCCGGGTTAACAAACGGCTACACCTTC
V gene: TRBV10-3; J gene: TRBJ2-5; clone size: .; D gene: .; CDR3 protein: CAIRGGDRETQYF; CDR3 DNA: TGTGCCATCAGGGGAGGCGATCGGGAGACCCAGTACTTC
V gene: TRBV5-1; J gene: TRBJ1-1; clone size: .; D gene: .; CDR3 protein: CASSPEPQGHTEAFF; CDR3 DNA: TGCGCCAGCAGCCCCGAACCGCAGGGTCACACTGAAGCTTTCTTT
V gene: TRBV7-9; J gene: TRBJ1-1; clone size: .; D gene: TRBD1; CDR3 protein: CASSLIRGTGMNTEAFF; CDR3 DNA: TGTGCCAGCAGCTTAATTAGGGGGACAGGAATGAACACTGAAGCTTTCTTT
V gene: TRBV5-4; J gene: TRBJ1-1; clone size: .; D gene: .; CDR3 protein: CASSFDFPMNTEAFF; CDR3 DNA: TGTGCCAGCAGCTTTGACTTTCCCATGAACACTGAAGCTTTCTTT
V gene: TRBV6-2/TRBV6-3; J gene: TRBJ1-2; clone size: .; D gene: .; CDR3 protein: CASSYLGGNYGYTF; CDR3 DNA: TGTGCCAGCAGTTACTTGGGGGGTAACTATGGCTACACCTTC
V gene: TRBV18; J gene: TRBJ1-1; clone size: few; D gene: TRBD1; CDR3 protein: CASSLGQMNTEAFF; CDR3 DNA: TGTGCCAGCTCACTGGGACAGATGAACACTGAAGCTTTCTTT
V gene: TRBV21-1; J gene: TRBJ2-1; clone size: once; D gene: .; CDR3 protein: CASMWGQYPTGEQFF; CDR3 DNA: TGTGCCAGCATGTGGGGGCAGTACCCTACGGGTGAGCAGTTCTTC
V gene: TRBV5-1; J gene: TRBJ2-7; clone size: few; D gene: TRBD2; CDR3 protein: CASSFIGGAVEQYF; CDR3 DNA: TGCGCCAGCAGCTTCATCGGGGGGGCGGTCGAGCAGTACTTC
V gene: TRBV4-3; J gene: TRBJ1-3; clone size: .; D gene: .; CDR3 protein: CASSRGPNSGNTIYF; CDR3 DNA: TGCGCCAGCAGCCGGGGACCAAACTCTGGAAACACCATATATTTT
V gene: TRBV6-5; J gene: TRBJ2-5; clone size: .; D gene: .; CDR3 protein: CASSFSVRYQETQYF; CDR3 DNA: TGTGCCAGCTCCTTTTCGGTCAGATACCAAGAGACCCAGTACTTC
V gene: TRBV19; J gene: TRBJ1-6; clone size: once; D gene: .; CDR3 protein: CASREIGESYNSPLHF; CDR3 DNA: TGTGCCAGTCGTGAGATAGGGGAGTCCTATAATTCACCCCTCCACTTT
V gene: TRBV19; J gene: TRBJ1-6; clone size: .; D gene: TRBD1; CDR3 protein: CASTGTGVSPLHF; CDR3 DNA: TGTGCCAGTACGGGGACAGGGGTTTCACCCCTCCACTTT
V gene: TRBV9; J gene: TRBJ2-1; clone size: .; D gene: TRBD2; CDR3 protein: CASSPGTSGGGGVEQFF; CDR3 DNA: TGTGCCAGCAGCCCAGGGACTAGCGGGGGGGGCGGAGTGGAGCAGTTCTTC
V gene: TRBV19; J gene: TRBJ1-1; clone size: .; D gene: .; CDR3 protein: CASSFYGQPNTEAFF; CDR3 DNA: TGTGCCAGTAGTTTTTATGGACAGCCGAACACTGAAGCTTTCTTT
V gene: TRBV6-6; J gene: TRBJ1-1; clone size: .; D gene: .; CDR3 protein: CASKTGPEAFF; CDR3 DNA: TGTGCCAGCAAAACAGGGCCTGAAGCTTTCTTT